The 30 T cell receptor beta chains below come from one sample, sequenced in a study of PD-1 blockade in mismatch repair-deficient tumors. Some clones are missing from TCRdb's copy, which holds only in-frame ones; the method was immunoSEQ multiplex PCR. The sample has approximately 51,000 clones, 65% to 85% seen once; the top ten hold over 7.5%. Material: peripheral blood, obtained less than 21 weeks after starting pembrolizumab. The receptors were gathered from an adult with mismatch repair-deficient cancer.

The rearrangement uses TRBV5-1 and TRBJ2-2; D remains ambiguous. Looked up from germline, CDR1 is SGHRS and CDR2 is YFSETQ. The ends were cut back, 4 bases at V and 2 bases at J, with 9 bases in the middle. There are 14 residues in the CDR3. The DNA for the CDR3 is TGCGCCAGCAGCCTGGGATCAAACACCGGGGAGCTGTTTTTT. Encoded protein: CASSLGSNTGELFF.

The count of this clone is one. The gene calls are TRBV21-1 and TRBJ1-2. TRBV21-1 is termed a pseudogene. The CDR3 is made up of 12 amino acids. CDR3 DNA: TGTGCCAGCAGCAAAAGGGAAGAGGATTACACCTTC. Translation: CASSKREEDYTF.

The chain couples TRBV2 to TRBJ1-2; no reliable D call. V was cut by 2 bases and J by 6 bases, with 16 bases left in between. Germline V gene sequence: CDR1 SNHLY, CDR2 FYNNEI. The CDR3 contains 15 residues. This CDR3 reads CASSEILDRPDGYTF. In nucleotides, the CDR3 is TGTGCCAGCAGTGAAATTCTTGACCGGCCGGATGGCTACACCTTC.

The J gene is TRBJ2-7, the V gene TRBV2, with no clear D. V was trimmed by 6 bases and J by 0 bases, leaving 9 bases between them. The CDR3 covers 13 residues. The germline gives CDR1 SNHLY, CDR2 FYNNEI. Here the CDR3 reads CASRAFPSYEQYF. The CDR3 DNA sequence: TGTGCCAGCAGGGCCTTTCCCTCCTACGAGCAGTACTTC.

V usage is TRBV11-3 and J usage is TRBJ2-1, with D perhaps given as TRBD1 or TRBD2 (5 bases each). CDR3 length: 12 residues. V dropped 4 bases and J dropped 9 bases, with 10 bases sitting between them. CDR1 SGHNT and CDR2 YENEEA come from the germline V gene. CDR3 region: CASSYLRGEQFF. As DNA, the CDR3 is TGTGCCAGCAGCTACCTGAGGGGTGAGCAGTTCTTC. The full variable domain, its missing parts supplied by reference TRBV11-3 and TRBJ2-1, is EAGVVQSPRYKIIEKKQPVAFWCNPISGHNTLYWYLQNLGQGPELLIRYENEEAVDDSQLPKDRFSAERLKGVDSTLKIQPAELGDSAVYLCASSYLRGEQFFGPGTRLTVL.

The chain is built from TRBV19 and TRBJ2-1; no firm D call. V was clipped by 0 bases and J by 7 bases, with 7 bases between them. The CDR3 is made up of 13 amino acids. Germline V gives CDR1 LNHDA, CDR2 SQIVND (reference sequence). The CDR3 coding sequence is TGTGCCAGTAGTATAGAACTAAGGAATGAGCAGTTCTTC. Amino acids: CASSIELRNEQFF.

This chain uses TRBV6-1 with TRBJ2-2; D not certain. CDR3 length: 11 amino acids. Germline V gene sequence: CDR1 MNHNS, CDR2 SASEGT. Trimming stripped 7 bases from V and 8 bases from J, with 8 bases between. CDR3 residues: CASKEEGELFF. The DNA of the CDR3 is TGTGCCAGCAAGGAAGAGGGGGAGCTGTTTTTT.

The chain uses TRBV5-8 and TRBJ2-7; 7 nucleotides agree with TRBD2. With 4 bases clipped from V and 6 bases from J, the junction kept 10 bases outside the gene matches. CDR1 and CDR2 from the germline V gene are SGHTS and YDEGEE. The CDR3 is made up of 14 amino acids. The CDR3 spells CASSSGGGLPEQYF. CDR3 nucleotide sequence: TGTGCCAGCAGCAGCGGCGGGGGACTGCCCGAGCAGTACTTC.

The gene calls are TRBV28 and TRBJ1-2, with 8 bases identical to TRBD1. CDR1 is MDHEN, CDR2 SYDVKM, per germline. The ends lost 7 bases at V and 7 bases at J; junction bases unmatched: 5. CDR3 length: 12 amino acids. The CDR3 sequence is CASTTGGTGYTF. CDR3 sequence (DNA): TGTGCCAGCACCACAGGGGGGACTGGCTACACCTTC.

The chain has TRBV7-9 and TRBJ1-1, with D maybe TRBD1 (6 bases). CDR1 is SEHNR and CDR2 is FQNEAQ in the germline V gene (reference sequence). The CDR3 has 16 residues. The germline V and J ends were trimmed by 0 bases and 4 bases, with 15 bases remaining between them. The CDR3 nucleotides are TGTGCCAGCAGCTTAGCAACGGGTACGGGGGCCACTGAAGCTTTCTTT. It codes for CASSLATGTGATEAFF.

This rearrangement joins TRBV15 to TRBJ1-3, with a weak D call TRBD1 (6 bases). Trimming pared 3 bases from V and 3 bases from J, leaving 12 bases between. The CDR3 sequence is 15 residues long. Looked up from germline, CDR1 is LNHNV and CDR2 is YYDKDF (reference sequence). CDR3 nucleotide sequence: TGTGCCACCAGCAGTGGCCTAGGGGGTGGAAACACCATATATTTT. It is translated as CATSSGLGGGNTIYF.

CDR3 sequence (DNA): TGTGCCAGCAGTTACTCGGAGGATTCCTACGAGCAGTACTTC. Protein product: CASSYSEDSYEQYF. V usage is TRBV6-5 and J usage is TRBJ2-7; D is possibly TRBD2 (5 bases). This CDR3 spans 14 amino acids. V gave up 0 bases and J gave up 1 base, with 7 bases separating them. Germline CDR1 reads MNHEY; CDR2 reads SVGAGI.

V gene TRBV6-1 combines with J gene TRBJ2-1, with 7 positions matching TRBD1. The CDR3 length is 15 residues. Germline trimming cut 6 bases from V and 5 bases from J; bases unmatched to any gene: 10. CDR1 MNHNS and CDR2 SASEGT come from the germline V gene. CDR3: CASSTLGTANNEQFF. CDR3 sequence (DNA): TGTGCCAGCAGCACACTTGGGACAGCCAACAATGAGCAGTTCTTC.

Concerning this clone itself: The same CDR3 arises from other DNA sequences in this sample as well. The V gene is TRBV9, the J gene TRBJ1-2, with 9 bases aligning to TRBD1. This CDR3 has 15 residues. With V trimmed by 4 bases and J by 4 bases, 8 bases remained unmatched. Per germline, CDR1 SGDLS and CDR2 YYNGEE. The CDR3 region has the DNA TGTGCCAGCAGCCTCGGGACAGGGCCGTCCTATGGCTACACCTTC. Its translation is CASSLGTGPSYGYTF.

The chain is built from TRBV12-5 and TRBJ1-4, with D maybe TRBD1 (6 bases). Germline CDR1 reads LGHNT; CDR2 reads FRNRAP. The CDR3 runs to 14 residues. V was clipped by 6 bases and J by 7 bases, with 15 bases between them. The CDR3 bases are TGTGCTAGTGGGCCCGGGGAACAGGGTGAAAAACTGTTTTTT. Protein sequence: CASGPGEQGEKLFF.

A single count supports this clone. The DNA for the CDR3 is TGTGCCAGCAGCGTACTGGGTTCTGGGGCCAACGTCCTGACTTTC. It yields the protein CASSVLGSGANVLTF. This chain uses TRBV9 with TRBJ2-6, with D unclear. This CDR3 has 15 residues. Germline values: CDR1 SGDLS, CDR2 YYNGEE. V lost 1 base and J 1 base, leaving 6 bases between the germline ends.

This clone was observed a handful of times. V usage is TRBV2 and J usage is TRBJ1-5; TRBD1 aligns across 9 bases. Germline CDR1 reads SNHLY; CDR2 reads FYNNEI. CDR3 size: 16 residues. V was pared by 4 bases and J by 2 bases, with 6 bases of the junction left unmatched. Written as DNA, the CDR3 is TGTGCCAGCAGTGGGGGGACAGGGTCGGGCAATCAGCCCCAGCATTTT. Amino acids: CASSGGTGSGNQPQHF.

The chain is built from TRBV2 and TRBJ2-1, with D possibly being TRBD1 (5 bases). This CDR3 has 14 amino acids. The V end lost 6 bases, the J end lost 7 bases, and 16 bases lay between the germline ends. The V gene's germline CDR1 is SNHLY and CDR2 FYNNEI. The CDR3: CASSGHNPDNEQFF. CDR3 bases: TGTGCCAGCAGCGGACATAACCCGGATAATGAGCAGTTCTTC.

The chain uses TRBV6-6 and TRBJ2-1; 9 nucleotides align to TRBD2. The CDR3 runs 15 residues. The V segment lost 7 bases and the J segment 0 bases; nucleotides outside the gene matches: 4. Germline assignment: CDR1 MNHNY and CDR2 SVGAGI (reference sequence). The CDR3: CASMGSGSSYNEQFF. CDR3 DNA: TGTGCCAGCATGGGTAGCGGGAGCTCCTACAATGAGCAGTTCTTC.

In DNA form, the CDR3 reads TGTGCCAGCAGCCGAGAAGCCGGGACAGGGTCATCCTACGAGCAGTACTTC. Amino acid sequence: CASSREAGTGSSYEQYF. The chain joins TRBV11-3 to TRBJ2-7, with 9 bases matching TRBD1. The CDR3 consists of 17 residues. V lost 5 bases to trimming and J lost 1 base; unmatched junction nucleotides: 12. The V gene's germline CDR1 is SGHNT and CDR2 YENEEA.

This sequence joins TRBV7-9 and TRBJ1-1; possible D gene TRBD1, 5 bases. V dropped 1 base and J dropped 10 bases, with 13 bases sitting between them. The V gene's germline CDR1 is SEHNR and CDR2 FQNEAQ (reference sequence). CDR3 length equals 13 residues. DNA of the CDR3: TGTGCCAGCAGCTTAGGTGACGGGGCTGCAGCTTTCTTT. Its protein is CASSLGDGAAAFF.

This sequence joins TRBV5-1 and TRBJ2-1; 7 bases map to TRBD2. This CDR3 contains 14 residues. The junction had 7 bases not matched to a gene; V was cut back by 6 bases and J by 4 bases. CDR1 is SGHRS, CDR2 YFSETQ, per germline. CDR3 sequence reads: CASKREAPYNEQFF. Written as DNA, the CDR3 is TGCGCCAGCAAACGGGAGGCTCCATACAATGAGCAGTTCTTC.

The chain joins TRBV5-4 to TRBJ2-3; no definite D call. The CDR3 runs 13 residues. Germline lookup yields CDR1 SGHNT and CDR2 YYREEE (reference sequence). Trimming shortened V by 4 bases and J by 6 bases, and 12 bases separated the two germline ends. CDR3 DNA: TGTGCCAGCAGCCCCCTTATAGGTGATACGCAGTATTTT. Protein sequence: CASSPLIGDTQYF.

The V and J genes are TRBV11-3 and TRBJ2-7; unclear D gene. V was shortened by 0 bases and J by 7 bases, with 16 bases between the two germline ends. Looked up from germline, CDR1 is SGHNT and CDR2 is YENEEA. The CDR3 loop spans 15 amino acids. CDR3 in DNA: TGTGCCAGCAGCTTAGATTCTCACCCTTCGTGGGAGCAGTACTTC. This sequence encodes CASSLDSHPSWEQYF.

A few counts support this clone. J is TRBJ1-1 and V is TRBV6-5; D unresolved. The CDR3 consists of 15 residues. The V and J ends lost 1 base and 2 bases respectively, with 11 bases between them. Germline CDR1 MNHEY, CDR2 SVGAGI. CDR3 in DNA: TGTGCCAGCAGTTACTTCGGGGTTCTAAACACTGAAGCTTTCTTT. Protein: CASSYFGVLNTEAFF.

The table lists this clone with a count of one. The rearrangement uses TRBV6-1 and TRBJ1-2; TRBD1 aligns across 9 bases. This CDR3 comprises 11 residues. Germline V gene data show CDR1 as MNHNS and CDR2 as SASEGT. After removal of 5 bases from V and 12 bases from J, the junction contained 4 bases not matched to a gene. Here the CDR3 DNA reads TGTGCCAGCAGTCCGACAGGGGGGAACACCTTC. Translation: CASSPTGGNTF.

This sequence joins TRBV6-6 and TRBJ2-7, with 8 bases fitting TRBD1. The CDR3 contains 14 residues. CDR1 and CDR2 from the germline V gene are MNHNY and SVGAGI (reference sequence). Trimming removed 5 bases from V and 2 bases from J; junction bases left unmatched: 5. The CDR3 DNA is TGTGCCAGCAGTCCCCCGACAGGGGCCTACGAGCAGTACTTC. Encoded protein: CASSPPTGAYEQYF.

The V call is TRBV2, the J call TRBJ2-1; tentative D call: TRBD2 (5 bases). V shed 7 bases and J shed 4 bases, with 11 bases lying between them. The germline V gene encodes CDR1 SNHLY and CDR2 FYNNEI. The CDR3 extends over 13 amino acids. The CDR3 DNA is TGTGCCAGCATCGTTAGCGAGTACAATGAGCAGTTCTTC. Translated, it gives CASIVSEYNEQFF.

This clone was seen only once. The CDR3 here is CASSSSGFYGYTF. CDR3 DNA sequence: TGTGCCAGCAGTTCATCAGGATTCTATGGCTACACCTTC. The V call is TRBV6-5, the J call TRBJ1-2; no clear D. V dropped 4 bases and J dropped 4 bases, with 10 bases sitting between them. The CDR3 extends over 13 amino acids. Looked up from germline, CDR1 is MNHEY and CDR2 is SVGAGI.

The chain combines TRBV4-1 with TRBJ1-4, with 7 bases that match TRBD1. The germline V gene encodes CDR1 MGHRA and CDR2 YSYEKL. V lost 0 bases to trimming and J lost 8 bases; unmatched junction nucleotides: 18. This CDR3 spans 19 amino acids. In DNA form, the CDR3 reads TGCGCCAGCAGCCAAGATGGAGCAATCACCAGGGGGGCACGGGAAAAACTGTTTTTT. It translates to CASSQDGAITRGAREKLFF.